Here is one TCR beta chain with its context. Its antigen is not yet known. Base qualities are not at hand, and no much larger clone is one base apart. Deletion took 0 bases off V and 2 bases off J, with a span of 14 bases between the germline ends. CDR1 and CDR2, looked up from the germline V gene, are LGHNA and YSLEER. Taken from cysteine to phenylalanine, the CDR3 has 18 residues. Of all the DNA, just the CDR3 is kept, 54 bases in frame from base 1. These data originate in a study of OX40 agonist ivuxolimab in advanced cancers. Background on the whole study: The costimulatory receptor OX40 (CD134) was targeted by ivuxolimab, a fully human IgG2 agonistic monoclonal antibody. A male proportion of 82.7% and a mean age of roughly 58 years, ranging from 23 to 79, were recorded for the dose-escalation cohort. Of the roughly 51 patients in dose escalation, some 19 had hepatocellular carcinoma, some 15 had melanoma, 9 had renal cell carcinoma and 9 had head and neck cancer. Patients were allowed to have had prior anti-PD-1, anti-PD-L1 or anti-CTLA-4 therapy, and 40% of the dose-escalation patients had been treated with checkpoint inhibitors. Three dose-escalation patients achieved partial responses, one with hepatocellular carcinoma and two with cutaneous melanoma. Intravenous ivuxolimab was administered to patients every 2 weeks at six dose levels: 0.01, 0.1, 0.3, 1.5, 3 and 10 mg/kg. Peripheral TCRbeta sequencing aimed to test whether ivuxolimab altered TCR sequence diversity and caused clonal T-cell expansion. The paper covers the monotherapy dose-escalation part of the phase I ivuxolimab trial, which included N ≈ 57 patients.

The trial excluded patients who had a history of autoimmune disease or who were on systemic immunosuppression. Peripheral blood for TCR sequencing was collected from all dose cohorts at baseline, on cycle 4 day 1, and on cycle 7 day 1. Samples were obtained from an open-label, multicenter, first-in-human phase I dose-escalation trial of ivuxolimab. Adults with locally advanced or metastatic head and neck squamous cell, hepatocellular, melanoma or renal cell carcinoma were enrolled in the trial. Before TCR sequencing, CD4+ and CD8+ T cells were separately sorted from peripheral blood. To sequence the TCRbeta CDR3 region, genomic DNA was isolated from the sorted cells. TCRbeta CDR3 regions were sequenced using the immunoSEQ Assay. TCRdb took over this immuneACCESS table, retaining in-frame rearrangements with V and J assigned. Such tables are incomplete; in checked studies, under half of the missing clones stem from an unresolved V gene, and the remainder is unexplained. In all, the sample holds 57,000 or so clones, and about 89% of those were seen once. The top ten hold 11% to 15% of the sample.

Beyond this particular receptor, the publication reports: At doses of 0.1 to 3.0 mg/kg, clonal expansion of both CD4+ and CD8+ T cells in blood was seen between baseline and week 6. Partial responders in the 0.1-3.0 mg/kg groups had among the lowest normalized peripheral clonal expansion, especially among CD8+ T cells. Low levels of normalized T-cell clonal expansion were also seen in some nonresponding patients. The antigen specificity of the peripheral T cells that underwent clonal expansion was not determined. After ivuxolimab, CD8+ T cells had more expanded clones than CD4+ T cells on average.

The rearranged segments are TRBV4-3 and TRBJ2-6; 6 matching bases give a weak D call of TRBD1. This material consisted of CD4+ or CD8+ T cells sorted from blood, taken in a trial of the OX40 agonist ivuxolimab. The clonotype comes from an adult with an advanced solid tumor such as melanoma, head and neck, liver or kidney cancer. Read as DNA, the sequence is TGCGCCAGCAGCCAAGATCGGATGGGGGCGACTGGGGCCAACGTCCTGACTTTC. This codes for CASSQDRMGATGANVLTF.